This paragraph covers one T cell receptor beta chain sequence. The V gene end was trimmed by 1 base and the J gene end by 4 bases; junction bases not matched to a gene: 4. Germline V gene lookup returns CDR1 MGHRA and CDR2 YSYEKL. The CDR3 covers 15 residues. With 60 Vbeta and 13 Jbeta primers, the PCR was carried out. Methods used by the authors: A later analysis counted some 87 million unique TCR beta chains, around 12 million shared. Profiling relied on immunoSEQ multiplex PCR, and the TCRdb table lists in-frame clones only, not all of them. That table gives V, J and clone size, and the DNA gave D and trimming. The sample features around 88,000 clones, with 5.5% to 6.5% in its top ten. The data are from a study of cytomegalovirus exposure and HLA in healthy donors. Study in general: There were 70 million to 95 million unique TCRs (from HLA-typed donors) in an early data release. Of around 410 genotyped donors, 75% to 90% grouped in the Caucasian-associated ancestry cluster.

Sample: PBMCs. This TCR was recovered from a girl aged 10 to 17 in good health and CMV-seropositive. The chain joins TRBV4-1 to TRBJ1-3; 7 bases are a match to TRBD1. The CDR3 loop is CASSQVTGTGNTIYF. The DNA of the CDR3 is TGCGCCAGCAGCCAAGTGACAGGGACGGGAAACACCATATATTTT.